This T cell receptor (beta chain) came from a study of Graves' ophthalmopathy and Graves' hyperthyroidism. Amplification of the TCR beta CDR3 regions used RNA transcripts (as template). First-round RT-PCR employed HTBI primers, with a second-round multiplex PCR after it. MiXCR, applied by TCRdb to the multiplex PCR reads, yields one record per CDR3 protein. Among a few hundred thousand distinct CDR3 sequences, about 35% were seen once, and the ten largest hold over 3.5%. Germline assignment: CDR1 DFQATT and CDR2 SNEGSKA (reference sequence). This CDR3 has 13 amino acids. Recruitment covered hyperthyroidism patients aged 18 to 65 whose new diagnosis was of under 2 months' duration. Study-wide points: The model achieved 70.59% sensitivity and less than 75% specificity for ophthalmopathy progression. Thyroid clonotypes that were expanded above 0.001 frequency mostly also appeared in blood.

This clonotype occurred many times. Antigen unknown. The chain carries TRBV20-1 and TRBJ2-5, with D possibly being TRBD1 (5 bases). Specimen: peripheral blood or thyroid tissue (not recorded which). The receptor's source is an adult man with Graves' hyperthyroidism. CDR3 nucleotide sequence: TGCGGGTTCTACCTGCGACAGCAAGAGACCCAGTACTTC. Its translation is CGFYLRQQETQYF.